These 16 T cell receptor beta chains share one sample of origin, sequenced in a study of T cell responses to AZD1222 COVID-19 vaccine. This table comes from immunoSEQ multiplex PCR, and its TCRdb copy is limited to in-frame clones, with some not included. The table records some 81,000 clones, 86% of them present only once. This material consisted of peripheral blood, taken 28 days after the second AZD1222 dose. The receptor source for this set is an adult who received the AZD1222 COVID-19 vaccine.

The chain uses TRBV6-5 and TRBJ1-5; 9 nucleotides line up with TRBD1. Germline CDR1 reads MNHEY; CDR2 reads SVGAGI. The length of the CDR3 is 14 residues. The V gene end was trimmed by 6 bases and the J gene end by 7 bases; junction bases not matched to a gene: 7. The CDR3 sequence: CASRPGQGWQPQHF. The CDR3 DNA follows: TGTGCCAGCAGGCCGGGACAGGGCTGGCAGCCCCAGCATTTT.

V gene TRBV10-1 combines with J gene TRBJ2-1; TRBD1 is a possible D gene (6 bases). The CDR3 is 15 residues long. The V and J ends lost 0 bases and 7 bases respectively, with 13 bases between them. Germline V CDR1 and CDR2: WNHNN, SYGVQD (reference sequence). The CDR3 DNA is TGCGCCAGCAGTGAGTCCTTCAGGGGTCGGAATGAGCAGTTCTTC. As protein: CASSESFRGRNEQFF.

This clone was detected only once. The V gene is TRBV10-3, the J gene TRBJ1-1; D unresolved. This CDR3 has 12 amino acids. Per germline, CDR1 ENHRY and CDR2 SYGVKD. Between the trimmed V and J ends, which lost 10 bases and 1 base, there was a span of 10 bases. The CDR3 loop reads CATARGNTEAFF. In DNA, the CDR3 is TGTGCCACCGCCCGGGGGAACACTGAAGCTTTCTTT.

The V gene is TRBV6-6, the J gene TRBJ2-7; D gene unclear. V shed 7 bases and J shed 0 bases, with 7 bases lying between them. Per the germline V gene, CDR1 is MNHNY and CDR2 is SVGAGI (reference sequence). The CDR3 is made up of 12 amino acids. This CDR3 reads CASTGNSYEQYF. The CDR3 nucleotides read TGTGCCAGCACGGGCAACTCCTACGAGCAGTACTTC.

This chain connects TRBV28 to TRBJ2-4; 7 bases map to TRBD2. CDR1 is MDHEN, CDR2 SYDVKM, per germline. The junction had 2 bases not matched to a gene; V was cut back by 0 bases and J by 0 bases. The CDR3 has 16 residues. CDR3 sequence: CASSLWGGLAKNIQYF. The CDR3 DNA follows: TGTGCCAGCAGTTTATGGGGAGGGCTAGCCAAAAACATTCAGTACTTC. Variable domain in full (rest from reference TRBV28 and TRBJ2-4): DVKVTQSSRYLVKRTGEKVFLECVQDMDHENMFWYRQDPGLGLRLIYFSYDVKMKEKGDIPEGYSVSREKKERFSLILESASTNQTSMYLCASSLWGGLAKNIQYFGAGTRLSVL.

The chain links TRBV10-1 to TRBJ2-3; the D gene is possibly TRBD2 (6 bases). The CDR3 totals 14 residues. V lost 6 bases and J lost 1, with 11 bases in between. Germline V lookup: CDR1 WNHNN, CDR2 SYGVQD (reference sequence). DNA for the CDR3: TGCGCCAGCAGCCGGGACTCCCGCACAGATACGCAGTATTTT. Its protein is CASSRDSRTDTQYF.

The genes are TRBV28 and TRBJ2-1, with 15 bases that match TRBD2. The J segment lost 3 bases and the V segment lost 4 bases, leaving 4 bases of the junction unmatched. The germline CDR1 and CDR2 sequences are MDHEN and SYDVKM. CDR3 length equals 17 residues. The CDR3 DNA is TGTGCCAGCAGTTCGGGGGGACTAGCGGGAGGCTACAATGAGCAGTTCTTC. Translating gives CASSSGGLAGGYNEQFF.

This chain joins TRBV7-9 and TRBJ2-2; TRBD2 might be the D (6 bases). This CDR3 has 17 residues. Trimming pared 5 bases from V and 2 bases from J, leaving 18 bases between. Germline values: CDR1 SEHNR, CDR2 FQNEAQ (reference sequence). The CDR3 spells CASSLPGGTQNTGELFF. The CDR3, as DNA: TGTGCCAGCAGCCTACCGGGCGGGACCCAAAACACCGGGGAGCTGTTTTTT.

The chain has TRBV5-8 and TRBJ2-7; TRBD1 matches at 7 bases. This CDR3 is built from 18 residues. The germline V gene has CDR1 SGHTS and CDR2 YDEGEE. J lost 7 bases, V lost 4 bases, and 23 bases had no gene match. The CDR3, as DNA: TGTGCCAGCAGCACCCCCTCTCCTACAGGGGTTATTCTACGGGAGCAGTACTTC. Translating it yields CASSTPSPTGVILREQYF. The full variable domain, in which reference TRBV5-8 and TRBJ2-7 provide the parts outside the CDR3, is EAGVTQSPTHLIKTRGQQATLRCSPISGHTSVYWYQQALGLGLQFLLWYDEGEERNRGNFPPRFSGRQFPNYSSELNVNALELEDSALYLCASSTPSPTGVILREQYFGPGTRLTVT.

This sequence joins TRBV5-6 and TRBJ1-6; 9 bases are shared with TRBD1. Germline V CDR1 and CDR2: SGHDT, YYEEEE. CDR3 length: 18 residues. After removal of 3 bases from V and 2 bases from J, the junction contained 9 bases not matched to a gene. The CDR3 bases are TGTGCCAGCAGCTCGTCGGGACAGGGCAGCGCCTATAATTCACCCCTCCACTTT. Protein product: CASSSSGQGSAYNSPLHF.

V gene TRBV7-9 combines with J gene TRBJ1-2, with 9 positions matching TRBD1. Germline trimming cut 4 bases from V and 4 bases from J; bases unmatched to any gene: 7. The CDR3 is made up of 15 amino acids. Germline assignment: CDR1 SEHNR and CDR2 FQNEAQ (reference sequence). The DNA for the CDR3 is TGTGCCAGCAGCTCAGGACAGGGGCAAGGCTATGGCTACACCTTC. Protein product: CASSSGQGQGYGYTF.

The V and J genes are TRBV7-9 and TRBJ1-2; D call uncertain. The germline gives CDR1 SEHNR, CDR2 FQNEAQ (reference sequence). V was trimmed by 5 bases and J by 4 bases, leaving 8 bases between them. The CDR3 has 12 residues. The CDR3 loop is CASSGETYGYTF. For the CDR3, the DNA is TGTGCCAGCAGCGGGGAGACCTATGGCTACACCTTC.

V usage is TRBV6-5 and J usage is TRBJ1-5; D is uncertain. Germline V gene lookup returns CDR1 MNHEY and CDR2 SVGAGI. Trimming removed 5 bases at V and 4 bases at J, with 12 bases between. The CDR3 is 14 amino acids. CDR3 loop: CASSRESFNQPQHF. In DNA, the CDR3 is TGTGCCAGCAGTCGGGAGAGCTTTAATCAGCCCCAGCATTTT.

The CDR3: CASSPGGRGTETQYF. Written as DNA, the CDR3 is TGTGCCAGCAGCCCCGGGGGCAGGGGAACGGAGACCCAGTACTTC. The V call is TRBV2, the J call TRBJ2-5; the D gene could be TRBD1 or TRBD2 (6 bases each). Between the trimmed V and J ends, which lost 6 bases and 5 bases, there was a span of 19 bases. The CDR3 totals 15 residues. From germline, CDR1 is SNHLY and CDR2 FYNNEI.

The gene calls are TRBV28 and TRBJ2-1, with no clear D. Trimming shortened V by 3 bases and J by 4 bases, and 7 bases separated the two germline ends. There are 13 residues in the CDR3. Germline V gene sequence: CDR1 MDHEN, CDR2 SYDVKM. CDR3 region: CASSFSQYNEQFF. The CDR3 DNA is TGTGCCAGCAGTTTCTCTCAATACAATGAGCAGTTCTTC.

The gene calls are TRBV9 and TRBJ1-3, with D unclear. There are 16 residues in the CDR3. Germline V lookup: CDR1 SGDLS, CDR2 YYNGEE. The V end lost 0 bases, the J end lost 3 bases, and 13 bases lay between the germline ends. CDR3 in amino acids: CASSVEDTGYGNTIYF. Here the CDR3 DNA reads TGTGCCAGCAGCGTAGAAGACACGGGTTATGGAAACACCATATATTTT.